The 4 T cell receptor beta chains below all came from one sample that was sequenced in a study of early T cells in non-severe SARS-CoV-2 infection. TCRdb redid the calling of the 5' RACE reads with MiXCR, one entry per CDR3 protein. The sample records some 49,000 distinct CDR3 sequences, 3.5% to 4.5% being singletons. The sequencing sample was made of whole blood. The receptor set was obtained from an adult who was a healthcare worker with PCR-confirmed SARS-CoV-2 infection or an uninfected control (not recorded which).

This clonotype was recorded many times. The genes are TRBV27 and TRBJ1-2; D might be TRBD1 (6 bases). The CDR3 contains 12 residues. V was cut by 9 bases and J by 4 bases, with 12 bases left in between. The germline CDR1 and CDR2 sequences are MNHEY and SMNVEV (reference sequence). Here the CDR3 DNA reads TGTGCCAGTCAAGGGGGTGGCTATGGCTACACCTTC. This sequence encodes CASQGGGYGYTF.

The chain carries TRBV20-1 and TRBJ2-1; D unresolved. The CDR3 loop spans 12 amino acids. The germline gives CDR1 DFQATT, CDR2 SNEGSKA (reference sequence). V lost 3 bases, J lost 4 bases, and 7 bases lay in between. The CDR3 loop reads CSASSTYNEQFF. The CDR3 DNA reads as TGCAGTGCTAGTTCCACTTACAATGAGCAGTTCTTC.

The chain uses TRBV9 and TRBJ2-7; D possibly corresponds to TRBD2 (5 bases). Between the trimmed V and J ends, which lost 0 bases and 6 bases, there was a span of 10 bases. CDR3 length: 13 residues. Germline CDR1 is SGDLS and CDR2 is YYNGEE. CDR3 DNA: TGTGCCAGCAGCGTAGATGCGGGTCGCGAGCAGTACTTC. This translates into CASSVDAGREQYF.

In this sample, this clonotype turned up many times. The chain carries TRBV24-1 and TRBJ1-2; D unclear. There are 11 residues in the CDR3. Germline CDR1 KGHDR, CDR2 SFDVKD. V lost 4 bases and J 3 bases, leaving 2 bases between the germline ends. Written as DNA, the CDR3 is TGTGCCACCAGTGACGACTATGGCTACACCTTC. Residues: CATSDDYGYTF.